Below, 8 T cell receptor beta chains from the same sample are listed, as sequenced in a study of blood T cell repertoires in COVID-19. Only in-frame clones appear in the TCRdb table, and some are missing; sequencing was by immunoSEQ multiplex PCR. Here the sample spans under 250,000 clones, over 70% being singletons. The specimen sequenced was peripheral blood. The receptors stem from a woman aged 80 or over with acute or convalescent COVID-19.

The chain links TRBV2 to TRBJ1-2, with D possibly TRBD1 on 5 matching bases. Trimming pared 4 bases from V and 8 bases from J, leaving 11 bases between. Looked up from germline, CDR1 is SNHLY and CDR2 is FYNNEI. The CDR3 length is 12 residues. CDR3 region: CASSVGQEGYTF. The CDR3 bases are TGTGCCAGCAGTGTGGGGCAGGAAGGCTACACCTTC.

The rearrangement joins TRBV28 to TRBJ1-5; D might be TRBD1 (5 bases). The CDR3 consists of 13 residues. Trimming pared 1 base from V and 7 bases from J, leaving 8 bases between. The germline V gene encodes CDR1 MDHEN and CDR2 SYDVKM. In DNA form, the CDR3 reads TGTGCCAGCAGTTTATACGGGGGACAGCCCCAGCATTTT. Its translation: CASSLYGGQPQHF.

The chain is built from TRBV3-1 (or the pseudogene TRBV3-2) and TRBJ2-7; no definite D call. The CDR3 has 13 residues. The V end lost 2 bases, the J end lost 2 bases, and 7 bases lay between the germline ends. Germline V gives CDR1 LGHDT, CDR2 YNNKEL (reference sequence). The DNA of the CDR3 is TGTGCCAGCAGCCAAATACCTACCTACGAGCAGTACTTC. This translates into CASSQIPTYEQYF.

The gene calls are TRBV7-9 and TRBJ1-5; the match to TRBD1 covers 10 bases. CDR3 length: 12 residues. The trim removed 10 bases at V and 5 bases at J, leaving 2 bases unmatched. From germline, CDR1 is SEHNR and CDR2 FQNEAQ (reference sequence). CDR3 loop: CATGTGDQPQHF. CDR3 nucleotide sequence: TGTGCCACCGGGACAGGGGATCAGCCCCAGCATTTT.

J is TRBJ2-2 and V is TRBV19, with TRBD1 identical over 9 bases. Germline V gives CDR1 LNHDA, CDR2 SQIVND (reference sequence). The CDR3 spans 15 residues. J lost 6 bases, V lost 2 bases, and 4 bases had no gene match. The CDR3, as DNA: TGTGCCAGTAGTATACGGGACAGGGCCCCCGGGGAGCTGTTTTTT. Translating gives CASSIRDRAPGELFF.

The V and J genes are TRBV3-1 (or the pseudogene TRBV3-2) and TRBJ2-1, with D unresolved. Trimming removed 0 bases from V and 8 bases from J, with 11 bases in between. Germline CDR1 is LGHDT and CDR2 is YNNKEL (reference sequence). The CDR3 is 14 amino acids. In DNA, the CDR3 is TGTGCCAGCAGCCAAGACCCGGTGAGCCATGAGCAGTTCTTC. It yields the protein CASSQDPVSHEQFF.

The CDR3 coding sequence is TGTGCCAGTATGAAAACAGGGCTCTACGAGCAGTACTTC. The encoded protein is CASMKTGLYEQYF. J is TRBJ2-7 and V is TRBV19; possible D gene TRBD1, 6 bases. This CDR3 comprises 13 residues. The germline V and J ends were trimmed by 7 bases and 3 bases, with 13 bases remaining between them. CDR1 and CDR2 (germline): LNHDA, SQIVND (reference sequence).

The sample holds a few counts of this clone. The chain uses TRBV3-1 (or the pseudogene TRBV3-2) and TRBJ1-6; D not certain. The CDR3 loop spans 15 amino acids. The V gene's germline CDR1 is LGHDT and CDR2 YNNKEL (reference sequence). V lost 0 bases and J 10 bases, leaving 13 bases between the germline ends. CDR3 DNA sequence: TGTGCCAGCAGCCAAGATCTCGGGAGGGAGTCACCCCTCCACTTT. This sequence encodes CASSQDLGRESPLHF.